A single sample gave rise to the 30 T cell receptor beta chains below, sequenced in a study of T cell clones after liver transplantation. Sequencing was performed with immunoSEQ multiplex PCR; in TCRdb, only in-frame clones are kept and a portion is missing. This repertoire shows some 59,000 clones, roughly three quarters found once; its top ten account for more than 7.5%. The material was CD4+ T cells from blood, obtained at the 22-month timepoint. These receptors all come from a human patient who received a liver transplant. Some T cells may be transferred from the graft donor.

J is TRBJ2-7 and V is TRBV2, with D tentatively TRBD1 or TRBD2 (5 bases each). CDR1 SNHLY and CDR2 FYNNEI come from the germline V gene. This CDR3 comprises 14 residues. Trimming shortened V by 4 bases and J by 4 bases, and 14 bases separated the two germline ends. The DNA for the CDR3 is TGTGCCAGCAGTGCCAGGGTAACTAGTTACGAGCAGTACTTC. This gives the protein CASSARVTSYEQYF.

V gene TRBV10-1 combines with J gene TRBJ2-7; D possibly corresponds to TRBD2 (5 bases). The CDR3 contains 13 residues. Looked up from germline, CDR1 is WNHNN and CDR2 is SYGVQD (reference sequence). Deletions cut 2 bases from V and 7 bases from J, with 12 bases between. Written as DNA, the CDR3 is TGCGCCAGCAGTGAGGAGCTAACGGGGGAGCAGTACTTC. Its protein product is CASSEELTGEQYF.

The chain is built from TRBV19 and TRBJ2-3, with 9 bases lining up with TRBD2. The CDR3 totals 14 residues. CDR1 and CDR2 (germline): LNHDA, SQIVND (reference sequence). V trimming: 3 bases; J trimming: 8 bases; junction bases outside the gene matches: 6. The CDR3 region is CASSIGSGGSTQYF. DNA for the CDR3: TGTGCCAGTAGTATCGGTAGCGGGGGAAGTACGCAGTATTTT. Full variable domain (outside the CDR3, taken from reference TRBV19 and TRBJ2-3): DGGITQSPKYLFRKEGQNVTLSCEQNLNHDAMYWYRQDPGQGLRLIYYSQIVNDFQKGDIAEGYSVSREKKESFPLTVTSAQKNPTAFYLCASSIGSGGSTQYFGPGTRLTVL.

This chain's CDR3 is CASSFNRKTEAFF. The CDR3 nucleotides read TGTGCCAGCAGTTTCAATAGGAAAACTGAAGCTTTCTTT. This chain links TRBV28 with TRBJ1-1; D gene uncertain. The CDR3 covers 13 residues. Germline loops: CDR1 MDHEN, CDR2 SYDVKM. V was cut by 3 bases and J by 5 bases, with 10 bases left in between.

The V call is TRBV27, the J call TRBJ1-4; TRBD1 is a possible D gene (6 bases). V was trimmed by 8 bases and J by 0 bases, leaving 19 bases between them. Germline CDR1 MNHEY, CDR2 SMNVEV (reference sequence). The CDR3 consists of 17 residues. CDR3 DNA: TGTGCCAGCGGAACGGGACACCGAACCTCAACTAATGAAAAACTGTTTTTT. Amino acid sequence: CASGTGHRTSTNEKLFF.

The chain has TRBV5-8 and TRBJ2-1, with D perhaps TRBD2 (6 bases). Germline CDR1 and CDR2: SGHTS and YDEGEE. The CDR3 is 14 residues long. Between the trimmed V and J ends, which lost 5 bases and 4 bases, there was a span of 13 bases. The CDR3 loop is CASSPWGDYNEQFF. CDR3 sequence (DNA): TGTGCCAGCAGTCCCTGGGGGGATTACAATGAGCAGTTCTTC.

The chain is built from TRBV2 and TRBJ2-7; TRBD1 matches at 7 bases. The CDR3 loop spans 15 amino acids. The V gene's germline CDR1 is SNHLY and CDR2 FYNNEI. J gave up 5 bases and V 2 bases, and 9 bases lay outside the gene matches. As DNA, the CDR3 is TGTGCCAGCAGTGAAACTATGACAGGGTTTGACGAGCAGTACTTC. Amino acid sequence: CASSETMTGFDEQYF. The full variable domain, its missing parts supplied by reference TRBV2 and TRBJ2-7, is EPEVTQTPSHQVTQMGQEVILRCVPISNHLYFYWYRQILGQKVEFLVSFYNNEISEKSEIFDDQFSVERPDGSNFTLKIRSTKLEDSAMYFCASSETMTGFDEQYFGPGTRLTVT.

Worth noting for this clone: The junction differs from germline at one of its ends, possibly a read error. V gene TRBV11-3 combines with J gene TRBJ2-2; D gene unclear. Germline lookup yields CDR1 SGHNT and CDR2 YENEEA. The CDR3 has 14 amino acids. CDR3 in amino acids: CASSLGRSTRELFF. The CDR3 DNA sequence: TGTGCCAGCAGCTTAGGGCGGAGCACCAGGGAGCTGTTTTTT.

The genes are TRBV19 and TRBJ1-2, with TRBD1 identical over 7 bases. Trimming at V came to 6 bases and at J to 4 bases, leaving 14 bases not matched to a gene. The germline V gene encodes CDR1 LNHDA and CDR2 SQIVND (reference sequence). The CDR3 totals 16 residues. The CDR3 nucleotides are TGTGCCAGTAGCAAGAGGGACAGCCAGCGGAGCTATGGCTACACCTTC. Translating gives CASSKRDSQRSYGYTF.

This chain links TRBV19 with TRBJ2-3; D is possibly TRBD1 (5 bases). Trimming removed 5 bases at V and 2 bases at J, with 8 bases between. Per germline, CDR1 LNHDA and CDR2 SQIVND (reference sequence). The CDR3 runs 13 residues. The DNA of the CDR3 is TGTGCCAGTAGTCCGACAGACACAGATACGCAGTATTTT. Its translation is CASSPTDTDTQYF.

There are a few counts of this clone. The chain links TRBV10-3 to TRBJ2-2, with a weak D call TRBD1 (6 bases). The V gene's germline CDR1 is ENHRY and CDR2 SYGVKD. Trimming pared 3 bases from V and 6 bases from J, leaving 17 bases between. This CDR3 has 16 residues. The CDR3 coding sequence is TGTGCCATCAGTGAAGCCACACAGGGTAGGGCCGGGGAGCTGTTTTTT. Its translation: CAISEATQGRAGELFF.

The chain uses TRBV7-2 and TRBJ2-1, with 12 bases aligning to TRBD2. Germline V gene lookup returns CDR1 SGHTA and CDR2 FQGNSA. The CDR3 is 16 residues long. Trimming took 5 bases from V and 10 from J; bases not matched to a gene: 12. The CDR3 spells CASSPGSSGGAREQFF. The DNA of the CDR3 is TGTGCCAGCAGCCCCGGGTCTAGCGGGGGGGCGAGGGAGCAGTTCTTC.

The V call is TRBV11-2, the J call TRBJ1-4, with D maybe TRBD1 (6 bases). V was shortened by 5 bases and J by 7 bases, with 20 bases between the two germline ends. CDR1 SGHAT and CDR2 FQNNGV come from the germline V gene. The CDR3 consists of 16 residues. CDR3 coding DNA: TGTGCCAGCAGCCCCTCCCATGGGGGGGCGGGTGAAAAACTGTTTTTT. This codes for CASSPSHGGAGEKLFF.

The V call is TRBV6-5, the J call TRBJ1-5; D call uncertain. Between the trimmed V and J ends, which lost 6 bases and 3 bases, there was a span of 12 bases. The germline CDR1 and CDR2 sequences are MNHEY and SVGAGI. The CDR3 contains 14 residues. CDR3 region: CASSRDHANQPQHF. In nucleotides, the CDR3 is TGTGCCAGCAGCCGGGATCATGCCAATCAGCCCCAGCATTTT.

The chain carries TRBV7-2 and TRBJ1-2; 7 nucleotides match TRBD1. CDR3 length equals 13 residues. The V gene end was trimmed by 0 bases and the J gene end by 6 bases; junction bases not matched to a gene: 1. The germline V gene has CDR1 SGHTA and CDR2 FQGNSA. The DNA of the CDR3 is TGTGCCAGCAGCTTAGCCGGGACAGATGGCTACACCTTC. Translated: CASSLAGTDGYTF. The variable domain in full, completed from reference TRBV7-2 and TRBJ1-2, reads GAGVSQSPSNKVTEKGKDVELRCDPISGHTALYWYRQSLGQGLEFLIYFQGNSAPDKSGLPSDRFSAERTGGSVSTLTIQRTQQEDSAVYLCASSLAGTDGYTFGSGTRLTVV.

This clone showed up many times. The chain carries TRBV5-8 and TRBJ1-1; D ambiguous. This CDR3 comprises 11 residues. Germline V lookup: CDR1 SGHTS, CDR2 YDEGEE. V lost 4 bases to trimming and J lost 8 bases, with 9 bases between them. CDR3 DNA sequence: TGTGCCAGCAGCCTAATGAGGGAAGCTTTCTTT. As protein: CASSLMREAFF.

The chain links TRBV5-1 to TRBJ2-1, with D unresolved. The germline CDR1 and CDR2 sequences are SGHRS and YFSETQ. V gave up 0 bases and J gave up 5 bases, with 9 bases separating them. The CDR3 covers 14 residues. DNA for the CDR3: TGCGCCAGCAGCTTGGGGACGAGCAACAATGAGCAGTTCTTC. It specifies CASSLGTSNNEQFF.

The V gene is TRBV18, the J gene TRBJ1-4; possibly TRBD1 for D (6 bases). With 1 base removed from V and 12 bases from J, the gap between germline ends came to 18 bases. Germline CDR1 KGHSH, CDR2 LQKENI. The CDR3 is 15 amino acids. The CDR3 protein is CASSPRGAAAEELFF. The CDR3 DNA reads as TGTGCCAGCTCACCACGGGGGGCAGCAGCGGAGGAACTGTTTTTT.

The CDR3 here is CASSLERGLYF. As DNA, the CDR3 is TGTGCCAGCAGCTTAGAGAGAGGGCTGTACTTC. J is TRBJ2-4 and V is TRBV7-9; D perhaps matches TRBD2 (5 bases). The V gene's germline CDR1 is SEHNR and CDR2 FQNEAQ (reference sequence). Trimming cost V 1 base and J 15 bases, with 10 bases left between them. The CDR3 consists of 11 residues.

This clone came up a few times. The gene calls are TRBV7-9 and TRBJ1-5, with a tentative D call TRBD1 (6 bases). Trimming cost V 3 bases and J 7 bases, with 10 bases left between them. Germline CDR1 reads SEHNR; CDR2 reads FQNEAQ (reference sequence). The CDR3 is 13 residues long. Here the CDR3 DNA reads TGTGCCAGCAGCTTGACAGGCGAGCAGCCCCAGCATTTT. Its protein product is CASSLTGEQPQHF.

CDR3 DNA sequence: TGTGCCAGCAGCTTAACAACAGGGTCCGCGCGCAATGAGCAGTTCTTC. This translates into CASSLTTGSARNEQFF. This rearrangement joins TRBV7-2 to TRBJ2-1; weak D call: TRBD1 (6 bases). V was cut by 2 bases and J by 6 bases, with 17 bases left in between. Germline lookup yields CDR1 SGHTA and CDR2 FQGNSA. The CDR3 totals 16 residues. Using reference TRBV7-2 and TRBJ2-1 for the parts outside the CDR3, the full variable domain is GAGVSQSPSNKVTEKGKDVELRCDPISGHTALYWYRQSLGQGLEFLIYFQGNSAPDKSGLPSDRFSAERTGGSVSTLTIQRTQQEDSAVYLCASSLTTGSARNEQFFGPGTRLTVL.

The gene calls are TRBV7-3 and TRBJ2-3; 7 bases are a match to TRBD1. Germline V gene data show CDR1 as SGHTA and CDR2 as FQGTGA. The J segment lost 1 base and the V segment lost 6 bases, leaving 10 bases of the junction unmatched. This CDR3 has 16 residues. CDR3 nucleotide sequence: TGTGCCAGCAGTTCCCACAGGGGTCGGGGCACAGATACGCAGTATTTT. Residues: CASSSHRGRGTDTQYF.

The chain is built from TRBV27 and TRBJ1-4; possible D gene TRBD1, 5 bases. The V end was cut by 6 bases, the J end by 8 bases, with 13 bases between. CDR1 and CDR2 (germline): MNHEY, SMNVEV (reference sequence). The CDR3 runs to 13 residues. The CDR3 protein is CASSWGIREKLFF. The CDR3 DNA is TGTGCCAGCAGCTGGGGGATTCGGGAAAAACTGTTTTTT.

This clone has just a few counts. V and J are TRBV9 and TRBJ2-5; D gene uncertain. CDR1 is SGDLS, CDR2 YYNGEE, per germline. Deletions cut 4 bases from V and 0 bases from J, with 10 bases between. This CDR3 region has 14 residues. The CDR3 protein is CASSPRADQETQYF. As DNA, the CDR3 is TGTGCCAGCAGCCCTCGGGCAGACCAAGAGACCCAGTACTTC. Full variable domain (outside the CDR3, taken from reference TRBV9 and TRBJ2-5): DSGVTQTPKHLITATGQRVTLRCSPRSGDLSVYWYQQSLDQGLQFLIQYYNGEERAKGNILERFSAQQFPDLHSELNLSSLELGDSALYFCASSPRADQETQYFGPGTRLLVL.

This clone was detected only a few times. The gene calls are TRBV11-2 and TRBJ2-7; D tentatively reads TRBD1 or TRBD2 (5 bases each). The CDR3 length is 11 residues. V was pared by 4 bases and J by 11 bases, with 12 bases between. Germline loops: CDR1 SGHAT, CDR2 FQNNGV. Here the CDR3 reads CASSSGTLKYF. In DNA, the CDR3 is TGTGCCAGCAGCTCCGGGACGCTGAAGTACTTC.

CDR3 DNA sequence: TGTGCCAGCAGGATACCCCGTGGCAGGGGGCTCAATCAGCCCCAGCATTTT. It is translated as CASRIPRGRGLNQPQHF. The V and J genes are TRBV28 and TRBJ1-5; 8 positions agree with TRBD1. Germline values: CDR1 MDHEN, CDR2 SYDVKM. The CDR3 consists of 17 residues. With 6 bases clipped from V and 3 bases from J, the junction kept 13 bases outside the gene matches. Full variable domain (missing parts from reference TRBV28 and TRBJ1-5): DVKVTQSSRYLVKRTGEKVFLECVQDMDHENMFWYRQDPGLGLRLIYFSYDVKMKEKGDIPEGYSVSREKKERFSLILESASTNQTSMYLCASRIPRGRGLNQPQHFGDGTRLSIL.

The rearrangement uses TRBV28 and TRBJ1-2; D is undetermined. This CDR3 has 13 residues. Germline V gives CDR1 MDHEN, CDR2 SYDVKM. V lost 4 bases to trimming and J lost 13 bases, with 19 bases between them. The CDR3 sequence is CASSWVESGGGTF. The DNA for the CDR3 is TGTGCCAGCAGTTGGGTTGAAAGCGGTGGCGGCACCTTC.

The chain joins TRBV6-1 to TRBJ2-3, with 10 bases that match TRBD1. The germline gives CDR1 MNHNS, CDR2 SASEGT. The CDR3 is made up of 18 amino acids. Trimming took 4 bases from V and 2 from J; bases not matched to a gene: 12. CDR3 amino acids: CASSGRRGTGVHTDTQYF. Here the CDR3 DNA reads TGTGCCAGCAGTGGACGCCGCGGGACAGGGGTCCACACAGATACGCAGTATTTT.

The genes are TRBV6-5 and TRBJ2-4, with 9 positions matching TRBD1. CDR1 MNHEY and CDR2 SVGAGI come from the germline V gene. V dropped 6 bases and J dropped 8; count of bases not matched to a gene: 8. The length of the CDR3 is 14 residues. As DNA, the CDR3 is TGTGCCAGCAGCTCCGGGACAGGGTGGGACATTCAGTACTTC. This encodes CASSSGTGWDIQYF.

The rearrangement uses TRBV21-1 and TRBJ2-1; the DNA was not compared with TRBD1, the D call given in the table. TRBV21-1 is noted as a pseudogene. The CDR3 extends over 15 amino acids. The CDR3 is CASVISGRSYNEQFF. The CDR3, as DNA: TGTGCCAGCGTCATCTCAGGGCGTTCCTACAATGAGCAGTTCTTC.